These 27 T cell receptor beta chains were all obtained from the same sample, sequenced in a study of blood T cell repertoires in COVID-19. The method was immunoSEQ multiplex PCR; TCRdb's version includes in-frame clones alone and lacks a portion of them. The sample lists some 240,000 clones; around four fifths were seen once. The material sequenced was peripheral blood. The receptors stem from a woman in her seventies with COVID-19, enrolled during active disease.

The V and J genes are TRBV5-1 and TRBJ2-3; D is uncertain. This CDR3 contains 14 residues. Looked up from germline, CDR1 is SGHRS and CDR2 is YFSETQ. V shed 6 bases and J shed 0 bases, with 11 bases lying between them. DNA of the CDR3: TGCGCCAGCACCCCAGGTGGGAGCACAGATACGCAGTATTTT. Amino acids: CASTPGGSTDTQYF.

This chain uses TRBV11-2 with TRBJ1-6; 9 bases line up with TRBD1. This CDR3 has 16 amino acids. CDR1 and CDR2 (germline): SGHAT, FQNNGV. V shed 6 bases and J 7 bases; nucleotides not matched to a gene: 10. CDR3 sequence: CASSLLQGARNSPLHF. In DNA, the CDR3 is TGTGCCAGCAGTTTACTACAGGGGGCAAGGAATTCACCCCTCCACTTT.

This chain joins TRBV11-2 and TRBJ1-1, with D perhaps TRBD1 (5 bases). Germline CDR1 and CDR2: SGHAT and FQNNGV. Trimming left V 7 bases short and J 0 bases short, with 15 bases between. The CDR3 sequence is 15 residues long. CDR3 nucleotides: TGTGCCAGCATCCTGACAGCCGAAATGAACACTGAAGCTTTCTTT. It encodes CASILTAEMNTEAFF.

J is TRBJ1-5 and V is TRBV7-2; D might be TRBD1 (6 bases). The CDR3 is 16 amino acids. V gave up 4 bases and J gave up 0 bases, with 13 bases separating them. Germline assignment: CDR1 SGHTA and CDR2 FQGNSA. CDR3 protein: CASSSPTGGSNQPQHF. The CDR3 DNA sequence: TGTGCCAGCAGCTCCCCGACAGGTGGTAGCAATCAGCCCCAGCATTTT.

This clone was picked up a small number of times. The rearrangement uses TRBV27 and TRBJ1-2; possibly TRBD1 for D (5 bases). Germline CDR1 and CDR2: MNHEY and SMNVEV (reference sequence). Trimming removed 1 base from V and 7 bases from J, with 10 bases in between. The CDR3 extends over 13 amino acids. This CDR3 is CASSLLGLSGYTF. CDR3 bases: TGTGCCAGCAGTTTATTGGGACTTTCTGGCTACACCTTC.

The V and J genes are TRBV27 and TRBJ1-2; 7 bases match TRBD1. Germline assignment: CDR1 MNHEY and CDR2 SMNVEV (reference sequence). This CDR3 is built from 15 residues. Trimming at V came to 3 bases and at J to 8 bases, leaving 12 bases not matched to a gene. The CDR3 DNA sequence: TGTGCCAGCAGTTTCTCTTCACAGGGGAGAAGGGGCTACACCTTC. Its translation is CASSFSSQGRRGYTF.

The chain employs TRBV5-5 and TRBJ2-7; 8 nucleotides line up with TRBD1. J lost 4 bases, V lost 3 bases, and 6 bases had no gene match. Looked up from germline, CDR1 is SGHKS and CDR2 is YYEKEE (reference sequence). This CDR3 has 14 residues. Written as DNA, the CDR3 is TGTGCCAGCAGCTCGGACAGGGTTCGTTACGAGCAGTACTTC. It encodes CASSSDRVRYEQYF.

This clone was observed a single time. This chain joins TRBV9 and TRBJ2-5, with D possibly being TRBD2 (6 bases). Germline CDR1 and CDR2: SGDLS and YYNGEE. CDR3 length: 15 amino acids. V lost 0 bases and J lost 5, with 14 bases in between. CDR3 protein: CASSVAPGRLETQYF. CDR3 DNA: TGTGCCAGCAGCGTAGCTCCAGGGAGGCTCGAGACCCAGTACTTC.

The chain recombines TRBV7-9 with TRBJ2-3; the D gene is possibly TRBD1 (6 bases). The V end lost 4 bases, the J end lost 0 bases, and 14 bases lay between the germline ends. Germline CDR1 reads SEHNR; CDR2 reads FQNEAQ (reference sequence). The CDR3 is made up of 16 amino acids. This CDR3 is CASSSPGTPSTDTQYF. CDR3 DNA: TGTGCCAGCAGCTCGCCCGGGACACCTAGCACAGATACGCAGTATTTT.

The rearrangement joins TRBV9 to TRBJ1-1; D may be TRBD1 (6 bases). Trimming removed 2 bases from V and 3 bases from J, with 11 bases in between. The CDR3 totals 14 residues. Germline CDR1 is SGDLS and CDR2 is YYNGEE. The CDR3 loop reads CASSVTGRDTEAFF. As DNA, the CDR3 is TGTGCCAGCAGCGTGACAGGTCGAGACACTGAAGCTTTCTTT.

This clone was seen once. The chain combines TRBV28 with TRBJ2-1; D call uncertain. Trimming pared 3 bases from V and 4 bases from J, leaving 4 bases between. Germline V lookup: CDR1 MDHEN, CDR2 SYDVKM. The CDR3 consists of 12 residues. CDR3 amino acids: CASSFQYNEQFF. The DNA for the CDR3 is TGTGCCAGCAGTTTCCAATACAATGAGCAGTTCTTC.

The chain recombines TRBV2 with TRBJ1-1; D ambiguous. Germline-derived CDR1 and CDR2 are SNHLY and FYNNEI. This CDR3 is 13 amino acids long. Trimming pared 3 bases from V and 3 bases from J, leaving 8 bases between. Here the CDR3 DNA reads TGTGCCAGCAGTGATCGGGGATACACTGAAGCTTTCTTT. Protein sequence: CASSDRGYTEAFF.

This chain uses TRBV6-1 with TRBJ2-1; 8 positions match TRBD2. There are 16 residues in the CDR3. Per germline, CDR1 MNHNS and CDR2 SASEGT. With V trimmed by 2 bases and J by 2 bases, 5 bases remained unmatched. The CDR3 reads CASSERGGGTYNEQFF. CDR3 bases: TGTGCCAGCAGTGAACGGGGGGGAGGGACCTACAATGAGCAGTTCTTC.

This rearrangement joins TRBV5-4 to TRBJ1-2; weak D call: TRBD1 (6 bases). With 0 bases removed from V and 4 bases from J, the gap between germline ends came to 10 bases. The germline gives CDR1 SGHNT, CDR2 YYREEE (reference sequence). This CDR3 has 14 amino acids. CDR3 nucleotide sequence: TGTGCCAGCAGCTTGGGGGGCAGGGGCTATGGCTACACCTTC. Translated, it gives CASSLGGRGYGYTF.

The gene calls are TRBV7-2 and TRBJ2-5, with D possibly TRBD2 on 5 matching bases. The germline V gene has CDR1 SGHTA and CDR2 FQGNSA. The CDR3 is 15 residues long. V lost 5 bases and J lost 4, with 17 bases in between. CDR3 residues: CASSPRAQMRETQYF. As DNA, the CDR3 is TGTGCCAGCAGCCCGAGGGCCCAGATGAGAGAGACCCAGTACTTC.

The genes are TRBV19 and TRBJ2-3; TRBD2 matches 14 bases. V dropped 6 bases and J dropped 7; count of bases not matched to a gene: 12. Germline CDR1 and CDR2: LNHDA and SQIVND (reference sequence). CDR3 length: 17 amino acids. The chain's CDR3 is CASRESGLAGVVNTQYF. The CDR3 DNA follows: TGTGCCAGTAGAGAGTCGGGACTAGCGGGAGTGGTGAATACGCAGTATTTT.

The genes are TRBV7-9 and TRBJ2-7, with 11 nucleotides matching TRBD2. Per germline, CDR1 SEHNR and CDR2 FQNEAQ (reference sequence). V gave up 3 bases and J gave up 7 bases; unmatched junction bases: 8. CDR3 length equals 15 residues. CDR3 DNA sequence: TGTGCCAGCAGCTTCCGACTAGCGGGACTGTCTGAGCAGTACTTC. Its translation: CASSFRLAGLSEQYF. Full variable domain (rest looked up from reference TRBV7-9 and TRBJ2-7): DTGVSQNPRHKITKRGQNVTFRCDPISEHNRLYWYRQTLGQGPEFLTYFQNEAQLEKSRLLSDRFSAERPKGSFSTLEIQRTEQGDSAMYLCASSFRLAGLSEQYFGPGTRLTVT.

This clone was detected a few times. The chain has TRBV25-1 and TRBJ1-4, with D perhaps TRBD1 (5 bases). CDR1 is MGHDK and CDR2 is SYGVNS in the germline V gene. CDR3 length equals 15 residues. V was shortened by 1 base and J by 8 bases, with 14 bases between the two germline ends. CDR3 sequence: CASSESGLGREKLFF. DNA of the CDR3: TGTGCCAGCAGTGAATCGGGCTTGGGGCGGGAAAAACTGTTTTTT.

The genes are TRBV5-1 and TRBJ1-3, with D hard to call. Germline V gives CDR1 SGHRS, CDR2 YFSETQ. The V gene lost 4 bases and the J gene lost 0 bases, with 14 bases spanning the gap. The CDR3 consists of 16 residues. CDR3 sequence reads: CASSPGLNFSGNTIYF. For the CDR3, the DNA is TGCGCCAGCAGCCCTGGACTGAATTTCTCTGGAAACACCATATATTTT. The complete variable domain, with remaining parts taken from reference TRBV5-1 and TRBJ1-3, reads KAGVTQTPRYLIKTRGQQVTLSCSPISGHRSVSWYQQTPGQGLQFLFEYFSETQRNKGNFPGRFSGRQFSNSRSEMNVSTLELGDSALYLCASSPGLNFSGNTIYFGEGSWLTVV.

As concerns this clone: Germline and junction disagree at one end, which may indicate a read error. The chain has TRBV9 and TRBJ2-1, with D uncertain. The CDR3 consists of 13 residues. Germline CDR1 and CDR2: SGDLS and YYNGEE. In DNA form, the CDR3 reads TGTGCCAGCGGCGTTGCCCCGTATAGTGAGCAGTTCTTC. Its translation: CASGVAPYSEQFF.

V and J are TRBV6-6 and TRBJ1-1, with 12 bases lining up with TRBD1. This CDR3 has 15 residues. Per germline, CDR1 MNHNY and CDR2 SVGAGI (reference sequence). V was clipped by 5 bases and J by 5 bases; unmatched bases: 6. The CDR3 is CASSRGQGARTEAFF. The DNA for the CDR3 is TGTGCCAGCAGTCGGGGACAGGGGGCGCGAACTGAAGCTTTCTTT.

Here the CDR3 reads CASRDRGLDYGYTF. CDR3 bases: TGTGCCAGCCGGGACAGGGGGCTGGACTATGGCTACACCTTC. The chain is built from TRBV28 and TRBJ1-2; 12 nucleotides agree with TRBD1. J gave up 3 bases and V 8 bases, and 4 bases lay outside the gene matches. The length of the CDR3 is 14 residues. In germline, CDR1 is MDHEN, CDR2 SYDVKM.

This clone was detected only a few times. The chain combines TRBV6-5 with TRBJ2-2, with 7 bases matching TRBD2. J lost 6 bases, V lost 3 bases, and 4 bases had no gene match. Germline-derived CDR1 and CDR2 are MNHEY and SVGAGI. The CDR3 totals 14 residues. For the CDR3, the DNA is TGTGCCAGCAGTTATACTAGCGAGGCCGGGGAGCTGTTTTTT. It codes for CASSYTSEAGELFF.

The rearrangement uses TRBV3-1 (or the pseudogene TRBV3-2) and TRBJ2-5; D unclear. V was shortened by 4 bases and J by 2 bases, with 11 bases between the two germline ends. Germline values: CDR1 LGHDT, CDR2 YNNKEL (reference sequence). The length of the CDR3 is 14 residues. In DNA form, the CDR3 reads TGTGCCAGCAGCCTCCGGTCCGGGCAAGAGACCCAGTACTTC. Translating it yields CASSLRSGQETQYF.

The genes are TRBV7-9 and TRBJ2-7, with D hard to call. Between the trimmed V and J ends, which lost 5 bases and 3 bases, there was a span of 14 bases. The germline gives CDR1 SEHNR, CDR2 FQNEAQ (reference sequence). The CDR3 contains 14 residues. The DNA for the CDR3 is TGTGCCAGCAGCAGTTTGGGCACCAGCTACGAGCAGTACTTC. Its protein is CASSSLGTSYEQYF.

V is TRBV28 and J is TRBJ2-5, with no clear D. Germline V gives CDR1 MDHEN, CDR2 SYDVKM. V was trimmed by 3 bases and J by 4 bases, leaving 15 bases between them. CDR3 length: 15 amino acids. The CDR3 region is CASSLTLTGRETQYF. The DNA of the CDR3 is TGTGCCAGCAGTTTGACCTTAACGGGTCGAGAGACCCAGTACTTC. The full variable domain, in which reference TRBV28 and TRBJ2-5 provide the parts outside the CDR3, is DVKVTQSSRYLVKRTGEKVFLECVQDMDHENMFWYRQDPGLGLRLIYFSYDVKMKEKGDIPEGYSVSREKKERFSLILESASTNQTSMYLCASSLTLTGRETQYFGPGTRLLVL.

The chain recombines TRBV7-8 with TRBJ1-1; D is undetermined. The CDR3 contains 13 residues. Germline V lookup: CDR1 SGHVS, CDR2 FQNEAQ. Trimming shortened V by 2 bases and J by 7 bases, and 11 bases separated the two germline ends. The CDR3 sequence is CASSLMKHVEAFF. In nucleotides, the CDR3 is TGTGCCAGCAGCTTAATGAAGCACGTTGAAGCTTTCTTT.